The next 5 T cell receptor beta chains were all read from a single sample in a study of cytomegalovirus exposure and HLA in healthy donors. The PCR made use of 60 Vbeta and 13 Jbeta primers. Generated by immunoSEQ multiplex PCR, the TCRdb table keeps only in-frame clones and is missing some. This table holds 170,000 or so clones, 80% found once. The sequencing sample was made of PBMCs. These TCRs come from a man between 40 and 49 years old in good health and CMV-seronegative.

The chain is built from TRBV5-8 and TRBJ2-5, with 10 nucleotides matching TRBD2. The V segment lost 3 bases and the J segment 7 bases; nucleotides outside the gene matches: 9. This CDR3 spans 15 amino acids. Germline CDR1 reads SGHTS; CDR2 reads YDEGEE. DNA for the CDR3: TGTGCCAGCAGCTGGCTAGCGGGGGACGTCTCGACCCAGTACTTC. Translated, it gives CASSWLAGDVSTQYF.

The CDR3 loop is CASGFRGSSYNEQFF. The CDR3 DNA reads as TGTGCCAGCGGGTTCAGGGGGAGCTCCTACAATGAGCAGTTCTTC. V is TRBV2 and J is TRBJ2-1, with 7 bases aligning to TRBD1. CDR3 size: 15 residues. The V gene's germline CDR1 is SNHLY and CDR2 FYNNEI. V lost 8 bases, J lost 0 bases, and 7 bases stayed unmatched.

The chain links TRBV5-1 to TRBJ2-2, with 8 bases identical to TRBD1. CDR3 length: 14 residues. Trimming at V came to 4 bases and at J to 7 bases, leaving 6 bases not matched to a gene. Germline V gene lookup returns CDR1 SGHRS and CDR2 YFSETQ. CDR3 sequence: CASSLRTGNGELFF. CDR3 nucleotide sequence: TGCGCCAGCAGCCTACGGACAGGGAACGGGGAGCTGTTTTTT. The whole variable domain, remainder taken from reference TRBV5-1 and TRBJ2-2, is KAGVTQTPRYLIKTRGQQVTLSCSPISGHRSVSWYQQTPGQGLQFLFEYFSETQRNKGNFPGRFSGRQFSNSRSEMNVSTLELGDSALYLCASSLRTGNGELFFGEGSRLTVL.

The V and J genes are TRBV4-1 and TRBJ1-2, with a possible D match to TRBD1 (5 bases). Trimming removed 1 base from V and 5 bases from J, with 17 bases in between. The CDR3 contains 16 residues. Germline V gene sequence: CDR1 MGHRA, CDR2 YSYEKL. CDR3 sequence reads: CASSQGRTTLRYGYTF. CDR3 nucleotides: TGCGCCAGCAGCCAAGGAAGGACAACTCTGCGGTATGGCTACACCTTC.

CDR3 loop: CASSPGTSGYEQYF. In DNA form, the CDR3 reads TGTGCCAGCAGCCCGGGGACTAGCGGCTACGAGCAGTACTTC. The chain couples TRBV7-9 to TRBJ2-5; the match to TRBD2 covers 11 bases. The last part of the DNA fits TRBJ2-7 better; the J call may be wrong. The germline V gene has CDR1 SEHNR and CDR2 FQNEAQ (reference sequence). The length of the CDR3 is 14 residues.